The clone carrying this T cell receptor (beta chain) has a single count. The antigen is undetermined. This entry comes from a study of T cell responses to AZD1222 COVID-19 vaccine. Study-wide points: Vaccine-related CD4 TCRs covered spike, predominating at 160-218 and 743-854.

Sequenced by immunoSEQ multiplex PCR; TCRdb stores in-frame clones only, minus some. This table holds hundreds of thousands of clones, 85% to 95% found once. From germline, CDR1 is LNHDA and CDR2 SQIVND (reference sequence). This CDR3 spans 16 amino acids. Trimming shortened V by 4 bases and J by 0 bases, and 13 bases separated the two germline ends. The chain couples TRBV19 to TRBJ2-1; D gene uncertain. This sequence was found in an adult in good health. Source: peripheral blood, taken on day 0 of MenACWY control vaccination. In DNA, the CDR3 is TGTGCCAGTAGTACGCGAACGGGCCGCTCCTACAATGAGCAGTTCTTC. Translation gives CASSTRTGRSYNEQFF.